The present entry profiles one TCR beta chain with its context. Antigen: not known. This specimen comes from a study of cytomegalovirus exposure and HLA in healthy donors. Whole-study findings and limits: TCR beta sequences reportedly predicted most subjects' HLA-A and HLA-B alleles accurately. Later analysis reportedly placed an Asian-associated ancestry cluster below the approximately 700-donor mean in N-insertions. TCR beta V- and J-gene trimming was later associated with a missense DCLRE1C variant.

The PCR used 60 Vbeta and 13 Jbeta primers. The table came from immunoSEQ multiplex PCR; TCRdb's copy has only in-frame clones and leaves some out. The table has around 190,000 clones, approximately 78% seen once. Material: PBMCs. This sequence originates from a woman aged 25 to 39 in good health and CMV-seropositive.

Here the CDR3 DNA reads TGCAGTGCCGGTTCGGTTTACGAGCAGTACTTC. Protein: CSAGSVYEQYF. The gene calls are TRBV20-1 and TRBJ2-7, with D unclear. Germline V CDR1 and CDR2: DFQATT, SNEGSKA (reference sequence). The V gene lost 6 bases and the J gene lost 4 bases, with 10 bases spanning the gap. The CDR3 consists of 11 residues.